The 28 T cell receptor beta chains below were found in one sample sequenced in a study of T cell changes during pregnancy in multiple sclerosis. Repertoires were generated with immunoSEQ multiplex PCR, while TCRdb's copy carries only in-frame clones and drops some. The table lists tens of thousands of clones, roughly 91% of them singletons. The material was CD4+ T cells from peripheral blood mononuclear cells, obtained in the first trimester of pregnancy. Every receptor here comes from a female donor in good health, enrolled as a control in a pregnancy study.

This rearrangement joins TRBV6-6 to TRBJ2-7; D is perhaps TRBD2 (5 bases). Between the trimmed V and J ends, which lost 6 bases and 5 bases, there was a span of 17 bases. The CDR3 has 14 amino acids. Germline CDR1 reads MNHNY; CDR2 reads SVGAGI (reference sequence). The CDR3 protein is CASSSSRGVNEQYF. DNA for the CDR3: TGTGCCAGCAGCTCTAGCAGAGGCGTGAACGAGCAGTACTTC.

This clone was seen more than once but under ten times. The gene calls are TRBV28 and TRBJ2-7, with D maybe TRBD2 (7 bases). V gave up 8 bases and J gave up 1 base, with 15 bases separating them. The CDR3 loop spans 14 amino acids. Germline values: CDR1 MDHEN, CDR2 SYDVKM. In nucleotides, the CDR3 is TGTGCCAGCCGGGGGGCAGGGGATTCCTACGAGCAGTACTTC. Amino acid sequence: CASRGAGDSYEQYF. The whole variable domain, remainder taken from reference TRBV28 and TRBJ2-7, is DVKVTQSSRYLVKRTGEKVFLECVQDMDHENMFWYRQDPGLGLRLIYFSYDVKMKEKGDIPEGYSVSREKKERFSLILESASTNQTSMYLCASRGAGDSYEQYFGPGTRLTVT.

The chain links TRBV5-1 to TRBJ1-2; the D is unclear. The length of the CDR3 is 14 residues. V was cut by 0 bases and J by 7 bases, with 13 bases left in between. CDR1 and CDR2 (germline): SGHRS, YFSETQ. The CDR3 nucleotides are TGCGCCAGCAGCTTGGGGCAGGCTATCGGTGGCTACACCTTC. It translates to CASSLGQAIGGYTF.

The chain couples TRBV21-1 to TRBJ2-5; TRBD2 reflects the table's D call only, with no check against the DNA. TRBV21-1 has pseudogene status. This CDR3 comprises 16 residues. The CDR3 nucleotides read TGTGCCACCCTACCAAATGATCTCAACGCCCGAGAGACCCAGTACTTC. Translation gives CATLPNDLNARETQYF.

This clone came up a few times. As DNA, the CDR3 is TGTGCCAGCAGCCCGGGCGGGGGGCTCACCGGGGAGCTGTTTTTT. This codes for CASSPGGGLTGELFF. This rearrangement joins TRBV9 to TRBJ2-2, with 8 nucleotides matching TRBD2. Looked up from germline, CDR1 is SGDLS and CDR2 is YYNGEE. Germline trimming cut 4 bases from V and 4 bases from J; bases unmatched to any gene: 6. The CDR3 totals 15 residues.

This clone occurred a few times. V is TRBV2 and J is TRBJ1-5; 8 positions match TRBD1. In germline, CDR1 is SNHLY, CDR2 FYNNEI. With V trimmed by 6 bases and J by 2 bases, 0 bases remained unmatched. This CDR3 is built from 13 residues. The CDR3 DNA follows: TGTGCCAGCAGGGACAGGGGCAATCAGCCCCAGCATTTT. It specifies CASRDRGNQPQHF. Drawing the rest from reference TRBV2 and TRBJ1-5, the complete variable domain is EPEVTQTPSHQVTQMGQEVILRCVPISNHLYFYWYRQILGQKVEFLVSFYNNEISEKSEIFDDQFSVERPDGSNFTLKIRSTKLEDSAMYFCASRDRGNQPQHFGDGTRLSIL.

The chain joins TRBV15 to TRBJ2-7; 15 positions agree with TRBD2. Losses at the gene ends were 0 bases for V and 6 bases for J; bases not matched to a gene: 6. Germline values: CDR1 LNHNV, CDR2 YYDKDF (reference sequence). This CDR3 is 17 amino acids long. CDR3 protein: CATSRDRGLAGGFEQYF. CDR3 coding DNA: TGTGCCACCAGCAGAGATCGGGGACTAGCGGGAGGATTCGAGCAGTACTTC.

With respect to this clone: Different DNA sequences within this sample yield the same CDR3. The chain combines TRBV10-3 with TRBJ2-7, with D maybe TRBD2 (6 bases). The CDR3 totals 12 residues. Trimming shortened V by 2 bases and J by 7 bases, and 9 bases separated the two germline ends. Germline V gene data show CDR1 as ENHRY and CDR2 as SYGVKD. The CDR3 protein is CAISEDRGEQYF. The CDR3 DNA reads as TGTGCCATCAGTGAGGACCGGGGGGAGCAGTACTTC.

The rearrangement joins TRBV28 to TRBJ2-7, with no clear D. Deletions cut 6 bases from V and 0 bases from J, with 6 bases between. The length of the CDR3 is 12 residues. From germline, CDR1 is MDHEN and CDR2 SYDVKM. CDR3 DNA: TGTGCCAGCAGCCCTCCCTCCTACGAGCAGTACTTC. It encodes CASSPPSYEQYF. Filled out from reference TRBV28 and TRBJ2-7, the complete variable domain reads DVKVTQSSRYLVKRTGEKVFLECVQDMDHENMFWYRQDPGLGLRLIYFSYDVKMKEKGDIPEGYSVSREKKERFSLILESASTNQTSMYLCASSPPSYEQYFGPGTRLTVT.

CDR3 in amino acids: CATSRSDTPSEAFF. CDR3 in DNA: TGTGCCACCAGCAGATCGGACACCCCCTCTGAAGCTTTCTTT. This chain connects TRBV15 to TRBJ1-1, with D tentatively TRBD1 (5 bases). V dropped 2 bases and J dropped 6 bases, with 13 bases sitting between them. This CDR3 region has 14 residues. CDR1 and CDR2 from the germline V gene are LNHNV and YYDKDF (reference sequence). The variable domain in full, with the rest retrieved from reference TRBV15 and TRBJ1-1, is DAMVIQNPRYQVTQFGKPVTLSCSQTLNHNVMYWYQQKSSQAPKLLFHYYDKDFNNEADTPDNFQSRRPNTSFCFLDIRSPGLGDTAMYLCATSRSDTPSEAFFGQGTRLTVV.

The CDR3 loop reads CASSQDYETPLHF. DNA of the CDR3: TGCGCCAGCAGCCAAGACTACGAGACACCCCTCCACTTT. This chain joins TRBV4-3 and TRBJ1-6; D not certain. Germline CDR1 is LGHNA and CDR2 is YSLEER. CDR3 length: 13 residues. The germline V and J ends were trimmed by 0 bases and 11 bases, with 8 bases remaining between them.

The V and J genes are TRBV5-4 and TRBJ2-1; D is perhaps TRBD2 (6 bases). The CDR3 length is 14 residues. Per the germline V gene, CDR1 is SGHNT and CDR2 is YYREEE (reference sequence). The V and J ends lost 4 bases and 3 bases respectively, with 11 bases between them. The CDR3 region is CASSPRENYNEQFF. The CDR3 bases are TGTGCCAGCAGCCCCCGGGAGAACTACAATGAGCAGTTCTTC.

The V call is TRBV20-1, the J call TRBJ2-5; D remains ambiguous. Deletions cut 2 bases from V and 5 bases from J, with 3 bases between. The CDR3 is 10 residues long. Looked up from germline, CDR1 is DFQATT and CDR2 is SNEGSKA (reference sequence). The CDR3 nucleotides read TGCAGTGCTAGACGGGAGACCCAGTACTTC. Translation: CSARRETQYF.

This clone was found a few times. The J gene is TRBJ1-2, the V gene TRBV28; D may be TRBD1 (5 bases). CDR3 length: 14 amino acids. Germline CDR1 MDHEN, CDR2 SYDVKM. V was clipped by 6 bases and J by 8 bases, with 19 bases between them. CDR3 in DNA: TGTGCCAGCAGGCCCACTCTGGGGGGGAGAGGCTACACCTTC. Its protein product is CASRPTLGGRGYTF.

The CDR3 nucleotides read TGTGCCACCAGCAGAGATTTTAGGGGCGCTGATCAGCCCCAGCATTTT. Translation: CATSRDFRGADQPQHF. This chain connects TRBV15 to TRBJ1-5; weak D call: TRBD1 (5 bases). The CDR3 loop spans 16 amino acids. V lost 0 bases, J lost 5 bases, and 14 bases lay in between. From germline, CDR1 is LNHNV and CDR2 YYDKDF (reference sequence).

The rearrangement joins TRBV27 to TRBJ2-1, with D possibly matching TRBD1 (6 bases). The CDR3 has 14 residues. With 6 bases removed from V and 4 bases from J, the gap between germline ends came to 13 bases. The V gene's germline CDR1 is MNHEY and CDR2 SMNVEV (reference sequence). The CDR3 DNA sequence: TGTGCCAGCAGGTTCGGCAGGGGATACAATGAGCAGTTCTTC. This encodes CASRFGRGYNEQFF.

The gene calls are TRBV13 and TRBJ2-3; D not certain. The CDR3 extends over 15 amino acids. V shed 8 bases and J shed 0 bases, with 15 bases lying between them. Germline V lookup: CDR1 PRHDT, CDR2 FYEKMQ (reference sequence). As DNA, the CDR3 is TGTGCCAGCCCATCATCTGTTCAGAGCACAGATACGCAGTATTTT. Translated, it gives CASPSSVQSTDTQYF.

The table lists this clone with a few counts. This chain connects TRBV7-3 to TRBJ1-6; the match to TRBD1 covers 8 bases. Germline V gives CDR1 SGHTA, CDR2 FQGTGA. Trimming took 5 bases from V and 7 from J; bases not matched to a gene: 4. The CDR3 extends over 14 amino acids. The CDR3 loop reads CASSQDRVNSPLHF. For the CDR3, the DNA is TGTGCCAGCAGCCAGGACAGGGTAAATTCACCCCTCCACTTT.

The chain couples TRBV25-1 to TRBJ2-1, with 7 bases fitting TRBD2. The V segment lost 1 base and the J segment 8 bases; nucleotides outside the gene matches: 2. The germline CDR1 and CDR2 sequences are MGHDK and SYGVNS. The CDR3 totals 13 residues. The CDR3 coding sequence is TGTGCCAGCAGTGAATTCCTAGCGGATGAGCAGTTCTTC. It codes for CASSEFLADEQFF.

The rearrangement joins TRBV29-1 to TRBJ1-3; no definite D call. V dropped 4 bases and J dropped 4 bases, with 14 bases sitting between them. The CDR3 covers 14 residues. Germline values: CDR1 SQVTM, CDR2 ANQGSEA. In DNA form, the CDR3 reads TGCAGCGTTGGAACGAGGGAAAGGGGAAACACCATATATTTT. Translated, it gives CSVGTRERGNTIYF.

This rearrangement joins TRBV30 to TRBJ2-5; TRBD2 aligns across 10 bases. The V gene's germline CDR1 is GTSNPN and CDR2 SVGIG (reference sequence). J gave up 5 bases and V 4 bases, and 10 bases lay outside the gene matches. The CDR3 has 15 amino acids. The CDR3 sequence is CAWTPGAGGLETQYF. In DNA, the CDR3 is TGTGCCTGGACTCCCGGAGCGGGAGGGTTGGAGACCCAGTACTTC.

CDR3: CASSLEGDRETQYF. DNA of the CDR3: TGCGCCAGCAGCTTGGAAGGGGATCGGGAGACCCAGTACTTC. The chain recombines TRBV5-1 with TRBJ2-5, with D possibly matching TRBD1 (5 bases). Deletions cut 0 bases from V and 5 bases from J, with 11 bases between. The CDR3 has 14 residues. Germline CDR1 reads SGHRS; CDR2 reads YFSETQ.

The rearrangement uses TRBV7-9 and TRBJ1-1; D unclear. Germline lookup yields CDR1 SEHNR and CDR2 FQNEAQ (reference sequence). Trimming cost V 1 base and J 0 bases, with 6 bases left between them. CDR3 size: 14 residues. The DNA of the CDR3 is TGTGCCAGCAGCTTAGATAATTTGAACACTGAAGCTTTCTTT. Translation gives CASSLDNLNTEAFF.

The rearrangement joins TRBV27 to TRBJ2-4; 9 positions match TRBD1. V dropped 5 bases and J dropped 4; count of bases not matched to a gene: 0. CDR3 length equals 13 residues. Germline V CDR1 and CDR2: MNHEY, SMNVEV (reference sequence). This chain's CDR3 is CASSGTGKNIQYF. The DNA for the CDR3 is TGTGCCAGCAGTGGGACAGGGAAAAACATTCAGTACTTC.

The genes are TRBV5-1 and TRBJ1-1; the D gene is possibly TRBD1 (6 bases). The germline V gene has CDR1 SGHRS and CDR2 YFSETQ. Trimming stripped 2 bases from V and 3 bases from J, with 14 bases between. The CDR3 is 15 residues long. The CDR3 here is CASSLATGLDTEAFF. The CDR3 DNA is TGCGCCAGCAGCTTAGCTACAGGGCTTGACACTGAAGCTTTCTTT.

V is TRBV7-9 and J is TRBJ1-2, with D possibly being TRBD1 (5 bases). The CDR3 covers 16 residues. V lost 5 bases to trimming and J lost 4 bases, with 20 bases between them. CDR1 and CDR2 from the germline V gene are SEHNR and FQNEAQ (reference sequence). The CDR3 reads CASSQMGLLDPYGYTF. CDR3 nucleotides: TGTGCCAGCAGCCAAATGGGGCTCCTCGACCCCTATGGCTACACCTTC.

The sample holds a few counts of this clone. V usage is TRBV18 and J usage is TRBJ2-5; TRBD2 agrees at 14 bases. V dropped 4 bases and J dropped 3; count of bases not matched to a gene: 7. This CDR3 comprises 17 residues. Germline V CDR1 and CDR2: KGHSH, LQKENI. For the CDR3, the DNA is TGTGCCAGCTCACAACCGGGACTAGCGGGGGCCAAAGAGACCCAGTACTTC. As protein: CASSQPGLAGAKETQYF.

The chain uses TRBV6-1 and TRBJ2-1; TRBD1 matches 7 bases. This CDR3 is built from 13 residues. With V trimmed by 6 bases and J by 8 bases, 7 bases remained unmatched. The germline CDR1 and CDR2 sequences are MNHNS and SASEGT. The CDR3 sequence: CASSETGYYEQFF. In DNA, the CDR3 is TGTGCCAGCAGCGAGACAGGGTACTATGAGCAGTTCTTC.